What follows is one TCR beta chain and its context. Its antigen remains unidentified. The data originate from a study of graft-versus-host responses after intestinal transplantation. Across the study: The transplants performed in recipients were multivisceral, liver-intestinal, or isolated intestinal. The study gave all recipients anti-thymocyte globulin induction, then tacrolimus and steroids for approximately 3 years. Overall study findings and caveats: An association linked early post-transplant HvG declines with peak circulating GvH clone levels. GvH clones occurred in recipient marrow; some first appeared in ileum or blood.

Repertoires were generated with immunoSEQ multiplex PCR, while TCRdb's copy carries only in-frame clones and drops some. The sample lists 90,000 to 120,000 clones, roughly 90% occurring once. The CDR3 sequence is 14 residues long. With 7 bases removed from V and 0 bases from J, the gap between germline ends came to 13 bases. CDR1 is MNHEY, CDR2 SVGAGI, per germline. This sequence joins TRBV6-5 and TRBJ2-7; D might be TRBD1 or TRBD2, each matching 5 bases. Source: unstimulated CD4+ T cells sorted from spleen or lymph node cells, taken before intestinal transplant. This clonotype originated in a human donor who received an intestinal transplant. CDR3 coding DNA: TGTGCCAGCACCAACCCAGGGAGCTCCTACGAGCAGTACTTC. This encodes CASTNPGSSYEQYF.